The sequence of this TCR beta chain was determined in a study of early T cells in non-severe SARS-CoV-2 infection. The TCR library protocol attached unique molecular identifiers to the individual cDNA molecules. TCRdb re-analysed the 5' RACE reads in MiXCR, keeping a single row per CDR3 protein. Of approximately 88,000 distinct CDR3 sequences in the sample, roughly 13% were seen once. This clonotype showed up many times. Unmatched junction bases numbered 2, after V lost 1 base and J lost 5 bases. There are 14 residues in the CDR3. Germline V CDR1 and CDR2: SGHAT, FQNNGV. The sequence came from an adult who was a healthcare worker with PCR-confirmed SARS-CoV-2 infection or an uninfected control (not recorded which). Sequencing was done on a sample of whole blood. The rearrangement links TRBV11-2 to TRBJ2-3; 8 nucleotides align to TRBD1. CDR3 amino acids: CASSLGRGLDTQYF. DNA for the CDR3: TGTGCCAGCAGCTTAGGCAGGGGGCTAGATACGCAGTATTTT.